This TCR beta chain is from a study of shared clonotypes between healthy human individuals. In regard to this clone: The antigen is unknown.

The data were produced by immunoSEQ multiplex PCR, yet TCRdb's version contains in-frame clones alone and is incomplete. Found here are roughly 530,000 clones, roughly 95% of them singletons; the top ten hold 0.055% to 0.075%. General study points: Across subsets, estimated richness was generally greater for naive than for memory populations. Sample collection involved blood only; tissue repertoires are likely different.

The TCR was taken from a woman in her twenties or thirties in good health. Specimen: naive CD4+ T cells sorted from blood. Described subset: CD45RA+ positively selected.

Written as DNA, the CDR3 is TGTGCCAGCAGTGAACCGGGACTAGCGGGAGGCAGCACAGATACGCAGTATTTT. It encodes CASSEPGLAGGSTDTQYF. The chain links TRBV2 to TRBJ2-3, with TRBD2 matching 15 bases. Germline CDR1 and CDR2: SNHLY and FYNNEI. Unmatched junction bases numbered 3, after V lost 2 bases and J lost 0 bases. The CDR3 consists of 18 residues.